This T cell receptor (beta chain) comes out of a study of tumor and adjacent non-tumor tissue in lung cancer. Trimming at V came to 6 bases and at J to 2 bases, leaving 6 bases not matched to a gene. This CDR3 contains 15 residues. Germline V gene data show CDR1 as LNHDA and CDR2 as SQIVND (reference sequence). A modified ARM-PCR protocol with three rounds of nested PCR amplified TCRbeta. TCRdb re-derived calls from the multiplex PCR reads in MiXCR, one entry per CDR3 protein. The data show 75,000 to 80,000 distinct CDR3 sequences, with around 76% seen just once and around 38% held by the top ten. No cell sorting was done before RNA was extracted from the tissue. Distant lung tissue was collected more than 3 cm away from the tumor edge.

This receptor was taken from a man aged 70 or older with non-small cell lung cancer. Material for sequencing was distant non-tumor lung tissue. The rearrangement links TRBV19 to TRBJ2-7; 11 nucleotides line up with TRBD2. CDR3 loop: CASSAGTSGTYEQYF. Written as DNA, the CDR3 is TGTGCCAGTAGCGCAGGGACTAGCGGAACCTACGAGCAGTACTTC.